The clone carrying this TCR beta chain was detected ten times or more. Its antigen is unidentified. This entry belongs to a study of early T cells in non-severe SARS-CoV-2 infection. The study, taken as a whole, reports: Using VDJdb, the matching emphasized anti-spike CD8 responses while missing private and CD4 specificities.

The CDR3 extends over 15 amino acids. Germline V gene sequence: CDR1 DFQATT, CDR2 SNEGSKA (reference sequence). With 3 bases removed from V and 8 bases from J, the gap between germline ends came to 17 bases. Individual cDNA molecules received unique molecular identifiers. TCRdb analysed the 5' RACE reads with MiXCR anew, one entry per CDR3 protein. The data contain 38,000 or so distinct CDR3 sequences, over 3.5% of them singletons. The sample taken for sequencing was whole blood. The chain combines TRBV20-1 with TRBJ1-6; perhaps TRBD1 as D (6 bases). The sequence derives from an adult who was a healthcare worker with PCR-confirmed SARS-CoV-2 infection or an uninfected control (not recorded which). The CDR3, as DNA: TGCAGTGCTAGTATTACGGGACAAGTACATTCACCCCTCCACTTT. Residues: CSASITGQVHSPLHF.